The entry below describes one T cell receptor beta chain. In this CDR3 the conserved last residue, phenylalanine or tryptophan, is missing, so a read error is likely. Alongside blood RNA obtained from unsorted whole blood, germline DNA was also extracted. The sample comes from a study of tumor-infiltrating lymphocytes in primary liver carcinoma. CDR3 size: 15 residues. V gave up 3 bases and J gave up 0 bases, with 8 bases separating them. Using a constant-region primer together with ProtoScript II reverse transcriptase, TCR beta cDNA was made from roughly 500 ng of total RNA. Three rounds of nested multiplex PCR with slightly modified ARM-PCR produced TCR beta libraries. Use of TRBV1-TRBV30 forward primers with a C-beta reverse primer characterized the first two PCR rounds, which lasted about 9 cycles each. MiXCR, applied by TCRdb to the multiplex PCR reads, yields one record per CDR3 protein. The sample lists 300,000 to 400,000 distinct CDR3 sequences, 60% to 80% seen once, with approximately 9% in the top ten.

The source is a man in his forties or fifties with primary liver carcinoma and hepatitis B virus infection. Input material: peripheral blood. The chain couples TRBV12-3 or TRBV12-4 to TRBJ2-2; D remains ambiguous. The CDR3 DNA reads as TGTGCCAGCAGTTTCAGTCCCGCGAACACCGGGGAGCTGTTTATT. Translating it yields CASSFSPANTGELFI.